This T cell receptor (beta chain) was sequenced in a study of cytomegalovirus exposure and HLA in healthy donors. Study observations and caveats: Fewer N-insertions (relative to the approximately 700-donor mean) were reportedly seen in an Asian-associated ancestry cluster in a later analysis. CMV antigen specificity of a few CMV-associated chains was confirmed in vitro.

With regard to this clone: Its antigen is not known.

PCR primers comprised 60 Vbeta and 13 Jbeta primers. The method was immunoSEQ multiplex PCR; TCRdb's version includes in-frame clones alone and lacks a portion of them. The table records under 170,000 clones, about four fifths of them present only once. Germline CDR1 LGHNA, CDR2 YNFKEQ. This CDR3 spans 17 amino acids. The V and J ends lost 0 bases and 4 bases, in that order; junction bases with no gene match: 5. This chain joins TRBV4-2 and TRBJ1-6; TRBD1 matches at 8 bases. This receptor was taken from a human donor in good health. Sequencing was performed on PBMCs. The CDR3 here is CASSQEGTGAYNSPLHF. CDR3 bases: TGTGCCAGCAGCCAAGAAGGGACAGGAGCTTATAATTCACCCCTCCACTTT.